The 6 T cell receptor beta chains below were found in one sample sequenced in a study of T cells of healthy individuals. Via MiXCR, TCRdb re-called the 5' RACE reads, giving one row per CDR3 protein. The sample consists of about 96,000 distinct CDR3 sequences, under 20% of them appearing once. These receptors came from a human donor in good health.

The chain recombines TRBV10-3 with TRBJ2-3; D is unclear. The CDR3 runs to 14 residues. Germline assignment: CDR1 ENHRY and CDR2 SYGVKD. V was clipped by 10 bases and J by 4 bases, with 18 bases between them. CDR3 coding DNA: TGTGCCACCCACGACCCTTCAAACCCAGATACGCAGTATTTT. Translated, it gives CATHDPSNPDTQYF.

This clonotype was recorded a few times. The genes are TRBV29-1 and TRBJ2-1; TRBD2 might be the D (6 bases). CDR3 length: 14 amino acids. Germline V gives CDR1 SQVTM, CDR2 ANQGSEA. Deletions cut 4 bases from V and 0 bases from J, with 10 bases between. CDR3 in DNA: TGCAGCGTTGGGGGACTTCGCTCCTACAATGAGCAGTTCTTC. Its protein product is CSVGGLRSYNEQFF.

This clonotype occurred a few times. The gene calls are TRBV14 and TRBJ2-6; 7 bases align to TRBD1. V dropped 4 bases and J dropped 1; count of bases not matched to a gene: 7. The germline gives CDR1 SGHDN, CDR2 FVKESK. This CDR3 spans 17 amino acids. The CDR3 protein is CASSPHRGKSGANVLTF. CDR3 sequence (DNA): TGTGCCAGCAGCCCTCACAGGGGAAAGTCTGGGGCCAACGTCCTGACTTTC. The entire variable domain, with the rest obtained from reference TRBV14 and TRBJ2-6, is as follows: EAGVTQFPSHSVIEKGQTVTLRCDPISGHDNLYWYRRVMGKEIKFLLHFVKESKQDESGMPNNRFLAERTGGTYSTLKVQPAELEDSGVYFCASSPHRGKSGANVLTFGAGSRLTVL.

This rearrangement joins TRBV6-5 to TRBJ2-2; no reliable D call. This CDR3 comprises 13 residues. Deletions cut 6 bases from V and 1 base from J, with 6 bases between. Germline V gene lookup returns CDR1 MNHEY and CDR2 SVGAGI. The CDR3 coding sequence is TGTGCCAGCAGGCTAGAGAACACCGGGGAGCTGTTTTTT. Translating gives CASRLENTGELFF.

This clonotype was seen a few times. This chain uses TRBV23-1 with TRBJ1-1; D call uncertain. TRBV23-1 is an open reading frame, and its role is uncertain. The CDR3 has 16 amino acids. Trimming left V 6 bases short and J 2 bases short, with 19 bases between. CDR3 sequence (DNA): TGCGCCAGCAGCTCTACCCCGAAAAACGGCAACACTGAAGCTTTCTTT. The encoded protein is CASSSTPKNGNTEAFF.

This chain uses TRBV28 with TRBJ1-5, with 11 bases aligning to TRBD1. This CDR3 is 16 amino acids long. CDR1 is MDHEN, CDR2 SYDVKM, per germline. J lost 3 bases, V lost 7 bases, and 8 bases had no gene match. CDR3 nucleotides: TGTGCCAGCAAGATAGGGACAGGGGGATTCAATCAGCCCCAGCATTTT. It is translated as CASKIGTGGFNQPQHF.